The clone carrying this T cell receptor beta chain came up a few times. What it binds is unknown. Unique molecular identifiers were present on cDNA, and template switching added a universal primer site. TCRdb called the 5' RACE reads again in MiXCR, with one record for every CDR3 protein. The sample carries some 1,600,000 distinct CDR3 sequences, around a third recorded once. The sample is drawn from a study of identical twins. The study, taken as a whole, reports: It was cross-sectional statistical analysis, not following the same donors, that the conclusions relied on.

Trimming shortened V by 4 bases and J by 0 bases, and 6 bases separated the two germline ends. The CDR3 sequence is 14 residues long. CDR1 and CDR2 from the germline V gene are SGHVS and FNYEAQ. The clonotype comes from a newborn girl in good health. The gene calls are TRBV7-6 and TRBJ2-2, with D tentatively TRBD2 (6 bases). The sequencing sample was made of cord blood. CDR3 region: CASSSSANTGELFF. DNA of the CDR3: TGTGCCAGCAGCTCTAGCGCGAACACCGGGGAGCTGTTTTTT. The full variable domain, its missing parts supplied by reference TRBV7-6 and TRBJ2-2, is GAGVSQSPRYKVTKRGQDVALRCDPISGHVSLYWYRQALGQGPEFLTYFNYEAQQDKSGLPNDRFSAERPEGSISTLTIQRTEQRDSAMYRCASSSSANTGELFFGEGSRLTVL.